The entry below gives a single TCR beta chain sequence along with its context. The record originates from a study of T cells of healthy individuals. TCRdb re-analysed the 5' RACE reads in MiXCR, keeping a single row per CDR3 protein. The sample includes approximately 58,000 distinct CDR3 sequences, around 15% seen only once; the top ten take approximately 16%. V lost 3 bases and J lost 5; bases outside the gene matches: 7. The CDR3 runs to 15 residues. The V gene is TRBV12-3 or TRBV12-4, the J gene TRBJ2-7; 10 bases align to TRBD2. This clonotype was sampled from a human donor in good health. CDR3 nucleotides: TGTGCCAGCAGTTTGCAACTAGCGGGGAGGAACGAGCAGTACTTC. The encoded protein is CASSLQLAGRNEQYF.